What follows are 13 T cell receptor beta chains derived from one specimen sequenced in a study of blood T cell repertoires in COVID-19. Assay used: immunoSEQ multiplex PCR; TCRdb lists only in-frame clones, some missing. This table holds fewer than 100,000 clones, around 79% found once. The sequenced sample was peripheral blood. All receptors derive from a human donor in a cohort sampled during active COVID-19.

The genes are TRBV10-3 and TRBJ1-1; TRBD1 agrees at 7 bases. Trimming removed 0 bases from V and 5 bases from J; junction bases left unmatched: 12. Per the germline V gene, CDR1 is ENHRY and CDR2 is SYGVKD. The CDR3 consists of 17 residues. In DNA, the CDR3 is TGTGCCATCAGTGAGTCGGTAGGGACAGTCCGAGGGACTGAAGCTTTCTTT. The encoded protein is CAISESVGTVRGTEAFF.

This chain joins TRBV1 and TRBJ2-1; the listed D gene, TRBD2, was not tested against the DNA. TRBV1 is reported as a pseudogene. The CDR3 runs 18 residues. In DNA, the CDR3 is TGCACCAGCAGCCAAGATCAGGCTAGCGGGAGTGGGGAGAATGAGCAGTTCTTC. This sequence encodes CTSSQDQASGSGENEQFF.

The rearrangement joins TRBV19 to TRBJ2-2, with TRBD2 identical over 12 bases. The CDR3 has 16 residues. Per germline, CDR1 LNHDA and CDR2 SQIVND (reference sequence). Trimming took 4 bases from V and 4 from J; bases not matched to a gene: 4. CDR3 region: CASSKLAGGLTGELFF. Written as DNA, the CDR3 is TGTGCCAGTAGTAAACTAGCGGGAGGACTCACCGGGGAGCTGTTTTTT.

The gene calls are TRBV24-1 and TRBJ1-4; D call uncertain. Germline CDR1 and CDR2: KGHDR and SFDVKD. The V end lost 3 bases, the J end lost 8 bases, and 3 bases lay between the germline ends. CDR3 length: 11 amino acids. The CDR3 bases are TGTGCCACCAGTGATCGGGAAAAACTGTTTTTT. Its translation is CATSDREKLFF.

This sequence joins TRBV29-1 and TRBJ2-3; TRBD1 matches at 9 bases. Germline CDR1 reads SQVTM; CDR2 reads ANQGSEA. The CDR3 has 15 amino acids. This CDR3 reads CTTLDWDREEWTQYF. Here the CDR3 DNA reads TGCACCACGTTGGACTGGGACAGGGAGGAATGGACGCAGTATTTT.

There are a few counts of this clone. The chain combines TRBV27 with TRBJ2-1, with TRBD2 matching 9 bases. The germline V gene encodes CDR1 MNHEY and CDR2 SMNVEV (reference sequence). With 3 bases clipped from V and 8 bases from J, the junction kept 5 bases outside the gene matches. This CDR3 has 14 residues. The CDR3 bases are TGTGCCAGCAGTTTGGTGACTAGCGGATATGAGCAGTTCTTC. Translated: CASSLVTSGYEQFF.

This chain joins TRBV15 and TRBJ1-5; D is unresolved. CDR1 and CDR2 from the germline V gene are LNHNV and YYDKDF (reference sequence). This CDR3 is 14 amino acids long. Trimming cost V 1 base and J 7 bases, with 11 bases left between them. The CDR3 sequence: CATSRVAGYQPQHF. DNA for the CDR3: TGTGCCACCAGCAGAGTCGCGGGCTACCAGCCCCAGCATTTT.

This rearrangement joins TRBV5-6 to TRBJ2-1, with D uncertain. Per germline, CDR1 SGHDT and CDR2 YYEEEE. There are 15 residues in the CDR3. Trimming took off 1 base at V and 8 bases at J, with 16 bases between the two ends. The CDR3 spells CASSLSTVLNYEQFF. The CDR3 DNA sequence: TGTGCCAGCAGCTTGTCCACGGTGCTAAATTATGAGCAGTTCTTC.

This clone was seen a handful of times. The gene calls are TRBV19 and TRBJ1-1; 8 nucleotides agree with TRBD1. Germline CDR1 reads LNHDA; CDR2 reads SQIVND (reference sequence). There are 14 residues in the CDR3. The V and J ends lost 6 bases and 4 bases, in that order; junction bases with no gene match: 7. CDR3 sequence (DNA): TGTGCCAGTAGACTTGGACAGGGAGGCACTGAAGCTTTCTTT. Translation gives CASRLGQGGTEAFF.

This clone was detected a few times. The rearrangement links TRBV27 to TRBJ2-3; a possible D gene is TRBD1 (6 bases). There are 14 residues in the CDR3. With 5 bases removed from V and 8 bases from J, the gap between germline ends came to 17 bases. Germline V gene lookup returns CDR1 MNHEY and CDR2 SMNVEV (reference sequence). CDR3 loop: CASSPGHASLTQYF. The CDR3, as DNA: TGTGCCAGCAGTCCGGGACACGCTTCTCTTACGCAGTATTTT.

The count of this clone is one. The chain employs TRBV2 and TRBJ2-2, with 11 bases lining up with TRBD2. CDR1 is SNHLY and CDR2 is FYNNEI in the germline V gene. CDR3 length equals 16 residues. The V gene end was trimmed by 6 bases and the J gene end by 1 base; junction bases not matched to a gene: 4. CDR3 protein: CASSDGLAGNTGELFF. The CDR3 DNA follows: TGTGCCAGCAGCGACGGACTAGCGGGGAACACCGGGGAGCTGTTTTTT.

This clone was observed a few times. The V call is TRBV19, the J call TRBJ1-1, with TRBD1 matching over 9 bases. Germline V CDR1 and CDR2: LNHDA, SQIVND (reference sequence). The V segment lost 8 bases and the J segment 5 bases; nucleotides outside the gene matches: 6. The CDR3 covers 13 residues. CDR3 DNA: TGTGCCAGTGGGACAGGGTCTTCAACTGAAGCTTTCTTT. Protein: CASGTGSSTEAFF.

The chain links TRBV5-5 to TRBJ2-7, with TRBD2 as a possible D gene (6 bases). CDR3 length equals 15 residues. Trimming shortened V by 0 bases and J by 6 bases, and 16 bases separated the two germline ends. Per the germline V gene, CDR1 is SGHKS and CDR2 is YYEKEE (reference sequence). The CDR3 DNA sequence: TGTGCCAGCAGCTTGGGGGGAGGTCTACGGTTCGAGCAGTACTTC. This gives the protein CASSLGGGLRFEQYF.